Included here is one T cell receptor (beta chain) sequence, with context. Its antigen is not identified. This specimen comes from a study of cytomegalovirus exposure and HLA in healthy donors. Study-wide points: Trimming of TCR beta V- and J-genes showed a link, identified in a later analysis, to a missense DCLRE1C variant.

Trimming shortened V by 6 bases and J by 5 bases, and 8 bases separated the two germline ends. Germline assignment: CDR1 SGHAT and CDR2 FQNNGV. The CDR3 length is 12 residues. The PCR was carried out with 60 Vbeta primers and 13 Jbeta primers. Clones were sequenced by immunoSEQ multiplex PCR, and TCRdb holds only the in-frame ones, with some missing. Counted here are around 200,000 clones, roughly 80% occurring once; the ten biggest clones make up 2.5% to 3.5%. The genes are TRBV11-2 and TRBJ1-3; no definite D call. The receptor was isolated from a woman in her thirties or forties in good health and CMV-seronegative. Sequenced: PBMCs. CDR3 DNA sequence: TGTGCCAGCAGTCATACTAGAAACACCATATATTTT. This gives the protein CASSHTRNTIYF.